The TCR beta chain described here comes from a study of tumor-infiltrating lymphocytes in oesophageal squamous cell carcinoma. The CDR3 has 14 amino acids. The germline CDR1 and CDR2 sequences are SGHTA and FQGTGA. Of note for this clonotype: A read error may be the cause here, since a much bigger clone is one base away.

In TCRdb, the PCR reads were re-called with MiXCR into one record per CDR3 protein. There are about 21,000 distinct CDR3 sequences in the sample; approximately 38% occur only once, and around two fifths lies in the top ten. The genes are TRBV7-3 and TRBJ2-3, with D hard to call. The end of the DNA fits TRBJ2-7 better, so the J call may be wrong. The sample was esophageal tumor tissue. The sequence derives from a male donor with esophageal squamous cell carcinoma. The CDR3 here is CAGSLTEASNEQYF. DNA for the CDR3: TGTGCCGGCAGCTTAACGGAAGCCAGCAATGAGCAGTACTTC.